This record concerns one T cell receptor beta chain sequence. What it binds is unknown. The PCR had 60 Vbeta and 13 Jbeta primers. The repertoire was sequenced with immunoSEQ multiplex PCR; TCRdb's copy has only in-frame clones and lacks some. The sample has 110,000 or so clones, roughly 70% seen once. This sample stems from a study of cytomegalovirus exposure and HLA in healthy donors. Findings and caveats of the study: Information on immune exposure was restricted to one variable (CMV serostatus). Reportedly, a later analysis found an Asian-associated ancestry cluster had fewer N-insertions than the roughly 630-donor mean. Associated with cytomegalovirus, according to the listing, were some 150 TCR beta chains.

The receptor was isolated from a woman between 50 and 59 years old in good health and CMV-seropositive. Sequencing input: PBMCs.

CDR3 DNA sequence: TGTGCCAGCGTATCTTCAGGGTTCGGCCAGCCCCAGCATTTT. This translates into CASVSSGFGQPQHF. This chain joins TRBV7-2 and TRBJ1-5; a possible D gene is TRBD1 (5 bases). Germline V gene lookup returns CDR1 SGHTA and CDR2 FQGNSA. V was shortened by 8 bases and J by 7 bases, with 18 bases between the two germline ends. The CDR3 length is 14 residues.